The 14 T cell receptor beta chains below all came from one sample that was sequenced in a study of cytomegalovirus exposure and HLA in healthy donors. PCR involved 60 Vbeta and 13 Jbeta primers. Using immunoSEQ multiplex PCR, the repertoire was profiled, and TCRdb retains in-frame clones only, with some absent. The sample holds about 120,000 clones; around 76% are singletons and the top ten take over 25%. Sequencing was done on a sample of PBMCs. Receptors originate from a man in his 60s in good health and CMV-seropositive.

This chain connects TRBV15 to TRBJ1-3; 7 bases agree with TRBD1. Germline-derived CDR1 and CDR2 are LNHNV and YYDKDF (reference sequence). The CDR3 covers 15 residues. V lost 2 bases to trimming and J lost 4 bases; unmatched junction nucleotides: 5. The CDR3 sequence: CATSRSPGQGNTIYF. CDR3 DNA: TGTGCCACCAGCAGATCTCCGGGACAGGGAAACACCATATATTTT. The whole variable domain, remainder taken from reference TRBV15 and TRBJ1-3, is DAMVIQNPRYQVTQFGKPVTLSCSQTLNHNVMYWYQQKSSQAPKLLFHYYDKDFNNEADTPDNFQSRRPNTSFCFLDIRSPGLGDTAMYLCATSRSPGQGNTIYFGEGSWLTVV.

The chain is built from TRBV5-1 and TRBJ1-3; possible D gene TRBD1, 6 bases. Germline-derived CDR1 and CDR2 are SGHRS and YFSETQ. CDR3 length: 14 residues. V lost 2 bases to trimming and J lost 4 bases, with 10 bases between them. The CDR3 DNA sequence: TGCGCCAGCAGCTTCGGGGGGCCGGGAAACACCATATATTTT. It specifies CASSFGGPGNTIYF. The full variable domain, completed using reference TRBV5-1 and TRBJ1-3, is KAGVTQTPRYLIKTRGQQVTLSCSPISGHRSVSWYQQTPGQGLQFLFEYFSETQRNKGNFPGRFSGRQFSNSRSEMNVSTLELGDSALYLCASSFGGPGNTIYFGEGSWLTVV.

The chain joins TRBV5-5 to TRBJ2-3; D might be TRBD1 (6 bases). The CDR3 extends over 16 amino acids. Germline V CDR1 and CDR2: SGHKS, YYEKEE (reference sequence). The V end lost 4 bases, the J end lost 6 bases, and 21 bases lay between the germline ends. For the CDR3, the DNA is TGTGCCAGCAGCCCTAACCCGAACAGGGTAGTGGATACGCAGTATTTT. This sequence encodes CASSPNPNRVVDTQYF.

CDR3 protein: CAWSELHSEKLFF. The CDR3 DNA reads as TGTGCCTGGAGTGAATTACATTCTGAAAAACTGTTTTTT. The rearrangement joins TRBV30 to TRBJ1-4; D gene ambiguous. The germline gives CDR1 GTSNPN, CDR2 SVGIG (reference sequence). CDR3 size: 13 residues. V was trimmed by 1 base and J by 7 bases, leaving 10 bases between them. The whole variable domain, filled in from reference TRBV30 and TRBJ1-4, reads SQTIHQWPATLVQPVGSPLSLECTVEGTSNPNLYWYRQAAGRGLQLLFYSVGIGQISSEVPQNLSASRPQDRQFILSSKKLLLSDSGFYLCAWSELHSEKLFFGSGTQLSVL.

The chain employs TRBV6-1 and TRBJ2-2; TRBD1 matches 7 bases. This CDR3 is 16 amino acids long. The germline V gene has CDR1 MNHNS and CDR2 SASEGT. V shed 3 bases and J 5 bases; nucleotides not matched to a gene: 9. The CDR3 nucleotides read TGTGCCAGCAGTGAGTCCTTGGGGACAGCAACCGGGGAGCTGTTTTTT. This codes for CASSESLGTATGELFF.

This chain uses TRBV27 with TRBJ2-1; D is possibly TRBD1 (6 bases). Germline loops: CDR1 MNHEY, CDR2 SMNVEV (reference sequence). V lost 5 bases and J lost 0, with 14 bases in between. The CDR3 runs to 16 residues. The CDR3 DNA is TGTGCCAGCAGTCCCCAACAGGGACGCTCCTACAATGAGCAGTTCTTC. This codes for CASSPQQGRSYNEQFF.

The chain employs TRBV2 and TRBJ2-1; the D gene is possibly TRBD2 (6 bases). Germline V gene lookup returns CDR1 SNHLY and CDR2 FYNNEI. V lost 4 bases to trimming and J lost 0 bases, with 7 bases between them. There are 14 residues in the CDR3. The CDR3 loop reads CASSGGLSYNEQFF. The CDR3, as DNA: TGTGCCAGCAGTGGGGGACTCTCCTACAATGAGCAGTTCTTC.

This rearrangement joins TRBV19 to TRBJ1-2; D may be TRBD1 (5 bases). Germline-derived CDR1 and CDR2 are LNHDA and SQIVND (reference sequence). Trimming left V 6 bases short and J 0 bases short, with 11 bases between. The CDR3 contains 14 residues. The CDR3 DNA sequence: TGTGCCAGTAGCGACAGCCCCGCTAACTATGGCTACACCTTC. Amino acid sequence: CASSDSPANYGYTF.

The chain employs TRBV10-3 and TRBJ2-3; 12 bases are shared with TRBD2. Germline V gene sequence: CDR1 ENHRY, CDR2 SYGVKD. V was clipped by 1 base and J by 0 bases; unmatched bases: 5. The CDR3 covers 18 residues. CDR3 DNA sequence: TGTGCCATCAGTGAGTTCACCGGGACTAGCGGGAGCACAGATACGCAGTATTTT. Translation: CAISEFTGTSGSTDTQYF.

The rearrangement joins TRBV14 to TRBJ1-6; D perhaps matches TRBD1 (5 bases). The V end was cut by 1 base, the J end by 10 bases, with 17 bases between. CDR3 length: 16 amino acids. Germline CDR1 reads SGHDN; CDR2 reads FVKESK. CDR3 sequence reads: CASSQARGPGGSPLHF. For the CDR3, the DNA is TGTGCCAGCAGCCAAGCCCGGGGCCCCGGGGGGTCACCCCTCCACTTT.

In its sample, this clone was seen a few times. The rearrangement links TRBV6-5 to TRBJ2-3; D might be TRBD2 (5 bases). The CDR3 contains 15 residues. V was clipped by 1 base and J by 4 bases, with 12 bases between them. Germline V gene data show CDR1 as MNHEY and CDR2 as SVGAGI. The CDR3 loop is CASSYFPRAADTQYF. The CDR3 region has the DNA TGTGCCAGCAGTTACTTCCCGAGAGCGGCAGATACGCAGTATTTT.

CDR3: CASSTTGVVSPLHF. CDR3 coding DNA: TGTGCCAGCAGTACAACAGGGGTTGTTTCACCCCTCCACTTT. The chain uses TRBV6-1 and TRBJ1-6; TRBD1 matches 7 bases. CDR3 length: 14 residues. Looked up from germline, CDR1 is MNHNS and CDR2 is SASEGT. Unmatched junction bases numbered 7, after V lost 5 bases and J lost 9 bases.

The chain uses TRBV7-3 and TRBJ2-1; 10 bases line up with TRBD2. Germline loops: CDR1 SGHTA, CDR2 FQGTGA. This CDR3 is 15 amino acids long. V lost 5 bases, J lost 6 bases, and 7 bases stayed unmatched. CDR3 loop: CASSPGTSAVNEQFF. CDR3 sequence (DNA): TGTGCCAGCAGCCCCGGGACTAGCGCAGTCAATGAGCAGTTCTTC.

DNA for the CDR3: TGTGCCAGCAGTGGAACAGGGGTTGGTTTTGCTAATGAAAAACTGTTTTTT. It encodes CASSGTGVGFANEKLFF. The chain uses TRBV6-1 and TRBJ1-4; 7 bases are a match to TRBD1. Germline V gene sequence: CDR1 MNHNS, CDR2 SASEGT. The CDR3 covers 17 residues. Trimming at V came to 4 bases and at J to 3 bases, leaving 11 bases not matched to a gene.